The entry below describes one TCR beta chain. No cognate antigen has been identified for it. Nothing much larger sits one base from this clone, and base qualities are not available. Libraries were made using the immunoSEQ multiplex PCR assay. Rearranged TCR beta chain sequences were amplified using the hsTCRB Kit according to the manufacturer's protocol. Sequencing of TCRB libraries was carried out on an Illumina MiSeq. The authors processed their data as follows. The kit vendor's proprietary platform handled demultiplexing, trimming and gene mapping. What TCRdb holds here is the immuneACCESS table cut down to in-frame rearrangements. Part of the clones is not present; checked against another copy, under half of the missing clones reflect an unresolved V gene, and the others are unexplained. Clonal size and the V and J genes are those of that table, whereas D and trimming came from the DNA. Recorded for this sample are approximately 100,000 clones; roughly 90% of them occurred a single time. Roughly 0.81% of the sample belongs to the ten largest clones.

Explained via the paper, the time point label denotes: week 47, end of study. Each vaccine dose, consisting of 300 ug of a 20-mer mutant IDH1 peptide in Montanide, was administered subcutaneously with topical imiquimod. Patients were given eight vaccinations, in weeks 1, 3, 5, 7, 11, 15, 19 and 23, which matched visits V03 through V10. The donors had newly diagnosed IDH1-mutant astrocytomas of WHO grade 3 or 4 that showed loss of nuclear ATRX. The samples were drawn from NOA16, a multicentre, single-arm, open-label phase I trial in Germany that tested a mutant IDH1 peptide vaccine in humans for the first time. Genomic DNA for TCRB sequencing was extracted from EDTA blood using the DNeasy Blood and Tissue Kit. The germline V gene (reference sequence) provides CDR1 GTSNPN and CDR2 SVGIG. The germline ends are 14 bases apart after V is trimmed by 2 bases and J by 0 bases. The CDR3 contains 15 residues, cysteine and phenylalanine counted. Left in the record is the CDR3 DNA by itself, 45 bases read in frame from the first base.

This sample stems from a study of a mutant IDH1 vaccine in newly diagnosed glioma (dated by TCRdb to the early 2020s). At the level of the whole study: Vaccination started 4-6 weeks after radiotherapy alone, or was given together with temozolomide cycles in the groups whose treatment included chemotherapy. Of the 25 to 35 treated patients, 62.5% were male and around 40% were female, and a mean age of roughly 40 years was recorded. Prior to enrollment, patients had been given standard therapy consisting of radiotherapy alone, temozolomide alone, or radiochemotherapy with temozolomide, with the combination given to most patients. Visit V12 was the week-35 safety follow-up and visit V13 was the week-47 end of study. Peripheral blood was collected at six visits: V03 (baseline), V05, V07, V10, V12 and V13. For exploratory analyses, longitudinal TCRB deep sequencing was carried out in approximately 25 treated patients wherever samples were available.

The research as a whole found: Pseudoprogression appeared unrelated to alterations in the top peripheral T cell clonotypes detected by TCRB sequencing. Across multiple MHC alleles, vaccine-induced immune responses were seen in around 94% of patients. The authors noted that analyses of patient blood samples could not be reproduced because of sample limitations. Availability determined which PBMC samples were chosen for TCRB deep sequencing.

This TCR was sampled from a woman between 45 and 65 years old with glioma. The V and J genes are TRBV30 and TRBJ2-7, with TRBD2 perhaps the D gene, on 6 matching bases. Source: PBMCs, taken from a glioma patient whose treatment included an IDH1 peptide vaccine. The nucleotides are TGTGCCTGGAGTTTTCAGCGGGCGAGCTCCTACGAGCAGTACTTC. This is translated as CAWSFQRASSYEQYF.